The 16 T cell receptor beta chains given below trace back to one sample, sequenced in a study of identical twins. In TCRdb, the 5' RACE reads were re-called with MiXCR into one record per CDR3 protein. The sample has 350,000 or so distinct CDR3 sequences; about 12% are singletons. This same sample was also taken into another study, of yellow fever vaccine responses in identical twins.

The sample was CD8+ T cells sorted from blood. Source of these receptors: a woman between 18 and 30 years old in good health.

The CDR3 DNA reads TGTGCCAGCAACGGGGGGGCCTACAATGAGCAGTTCTTC. Residues: CASNGGAYNEQFF. J is TRBJ2-1 and V is TRBV27, with TRBD2 matching 8 bases. V lost 7 bases, J lost 2 bases, and 1 base stayed unmatched. This CDR3 is 13 amino acids long. CDR1 and CDR2 from the germline V gene are MNHEY and SMNVEV (reference sequence).

The chain has TRBV4-1 and TRBJ2-5; no firm D call. V shed 3 bases and J shed 2 bases, with 13 bases lying between them. CDR1 is MGHRA, CDR2 YSYEKL, per germline. The CDR3 runs to 15 residues. The CDR3 region has the DNA TGCGCCAGCAGCCAGACTCGAAATCCACAAGAGACCCAGTACTTC. Translated, it gives CASSQTRNPQETQYF.

This clonotype has more than one count but fewer than ten. V and J are TRBV7-9 and TRBJ2-2; D gene ambiguous. With 2 bases removed from V and 3 bases from J, the gap between germline ends came to 10 bases. The CDR3 length is 15 residues. In germline, CDR1 is SEHNR, CDR2 FQNEAQ (reference sequence). The CDR3 DNA reads TGTGCCAGCAGCTTAACTGACGGAGACACCGGGGAGCTGTTTTTT. Its translation: CASSLTDGDTGELFF.

The genes are TRBV12-3 or TRBV12-4 and TRBJ2-3; no clear D. V was cut by 1 base and J by 0 bases, with 11 bases left in between. The CDR3 has 16 amino acids. In nucleotides, the CDR3 is TGTGCCAGCAGTTTAGGCTGGGCATCTAGCACAGATACGCAGTATTTT. Residues: CASSLGWASSTDTQYF.

The chain carries TRBV7-9 and TRBJ1-2; D is unclear. V was shortened by 2 bases and J by 3 bases, with 7 bases between the two germline ends. The CDR3 is made up of 13 amino acids. Per germline, CDR1 SEHNR and CDR2 FQNEAQ (reference sequence). The CDR3 bases are TGTGCCAGCAGCTTACTTTGGGACTATGGCTACACCTTC. It translates to CASSLLWDYGYTF.

This clonotype was counted many times. The chain is built from TRBV4-1 and TRBJ2-1, with 8 nucleotides matching TRBD1. This CDR3 region has 14 residues. V lost 4 bases and J lost 8; bases outside the gene matches: 7. Germline V lookup: CDR1 MGHRA, CDR2 YSYEKL. The CDR3 loop is CASSPTTGEDEQFF. As DNA, the CDR3 is TGCGCCAGCAGCCCTACGACAGGGGAGGATGAGCAGTTCTTC.

The chain links TRBV20-1 to TRBJ2-1, with 15 bases fitting TRBD2. V was pared by 5 bases and J by 0 bases, with 8 bases of the junction left unmatched. There are 18 residues in the CDR3. CDR1 DFQATT and CDR2 SNEGSKA come from the germline V gene (reference sequence). In DNA form, the CDR3 reads TGCAGTGCTTTCGGACTAGCGGGAGGGTTTAGCTCCTACAATGAGCAGTTCTTC. It encodes CSAFGLAGGFSSYNEQFF.

This clonotype occurred many times. This chain joins TRBV7-9 and TRBJ1-4, with a possible D match to TRBD1 (5 bases). This CDR3 spans 14 amino acids. The V end lost 3 bases, the J end lost 3 bases, and 8 bases lay between the germline ends. Germline V gives CDR1 SEHNR, CDR2 FQNEAQ (reference sequence). CDR3 nucleotides: TGTGCCAGCAGCTTCCGGGACCCTAATGAAAAACTGTTTTTT. Translated: CASSFRDPNEKLFF. Looking up the rest from reference TRBV7-9 and TRBJ1-4 gives the full variable domain: DTGVSQNPRHKITKRGQNVTFRCDPISEHNRLYWYRQTLGQGPEFLTYFQNEAQLEKSRLLSDRFSAERPKGSFSTLEIQRTEQGDSAMYLCASSFRDPNEKLFFGSGTQLSVL.

This clonotype has a count of ten or more. This chain connects TRBV11-2 to TRBJ2-1, with D tentatively TRBD1 (6 bases). V gave up 4 bases and J gave up 5 bases, with 6 bases separating them. Germline V gives CDR1 SGHAT, CDR2 FQNNGV. CDR3 size: 12 residues. CDR3 sequence (DNA): TGTGCCAGCAGCTCAGGGGACAATGAGCAGTTCTTC. It codes for CASSSGDNEQFF. Supplemented by reference TRBV11-2 and TRBJ2-1, the full variable domain reads EAGVAQSPRYKIIEKRQSVAFWCNPISGHATLYWYQQILGQGPKLLIQFQNNGVVDDSQLPKDRFSAERLKGVDSTLKIQPAKLEDSAVYLCASSSGDNEQFFGPGTRLTVL.

This clonotype has more than one count but fewer than ten. The rearrangement links TRBV2 to TRBJ2-1; 10 nucleotides agree with TRBD2. The CDR3 contains 16 residues. The germline V gene encodes CDR1 SNHLY and CDR2 FYNNEI. V shed 2 bases, J shed 5 bases, and the junction held 6 bases outside the gene matches. The CDR3 DNA is TGTGCCAGCAGTGAATCAGGACTAGCGGTTCACAATGAGCAGTTCTTC. The encoded protein is CASSESGLAVHNEQFF.

This sequence joins TRBV13 and TRBJ2-5; D remains unclear. The CDR3 has 12 residues. Germline V CDR1 and CDR2: PRHDT, FYEKMQ (reference sequence). V dropped 3 bases and J dropped 4 bases, with 6 bases sitting between them. The CDR3 sequence is CASSFLRETQYF. CDR3 DNA sequence: TGTGCCAGCAGCTTTTTACGAGAGACCCAGTACTTC.

This clonotype was detected a few times. The chain has TRBV4-2 and TRBJ2-5; 10 bases align to TRBD2. The CDR3 consists of 15 residues. Germline-derived CDR1 and CDR2 are LGHNA and YNFKEQ. V lost 3 bases to trimming and J lost 4 bases; unmatched junction nucleotides: 5. CDR3: CASSQARLAGETQYF. CDR3 DNA sequence: TGTGCCAGCAGCCAGGCCCGACTAGCGGGAGAGACCCAGTACTTC.

The CDR3 is CASSLSRTSGRYTGELFF. CDR3 coding DNA: TGTGCCAGCAGTTTATCGCGGACTAGCGGGAGGTATACCGGGGAGCTGTTTTTT. This sequence joins TRBV28 and TRBJ2-2; 14 nucleotides align to TRBD2. From germline, CDR1 is MDHEN and CDR2 SYDVKM. The length of the CDR3 is 18 residues. J lost 5 bases, V lost 1 base, and 6 bases had no gene match. Together with reference TRBV28 and TRBJ2-2, the CDR3 gives the full variable domain: DVKVTQSSRYLVKRTGEKVFLECVQDMDHENMFWYRQDPGLGLRLIYFSYDVKMKEKGDIPEGYSVSREKKERFSLILESASTNQTSMYLCASSLSRTSGRYTGELFFGEGSRLTVL.

This clonotype came up many times. The chain's CDR3 is CASSSQGQETQYF. CDR3 DNA: TGTGCCAGCAGTTCCCAGGGGCAAGAGACCCAGTACTTC. J is TRBJ2-5 and V is TRBV12-3 or TRBV12-4, with D tentatively TRBD1 (6 bases). CDR3 length: 13 amino acids. V was pared by 4 bases and J by 2 bases, with 8 bases between.

This chain uses TRBV2 with TRBJ2-3; D may match TRBD1 or TRBD2 (5 bases each). CDR3 length equals 17 residues. The V and J ends lost 6 bases and 1 base respectively, with 20 bases between them. CDR1 is SNHLY and CDR2 is FYNNEI in the germline V gene. The CDR3 spells CASRALGTDYRTDTQYF. Here the CDR3 DNA reads TGTGCCAGCAGGGCCCTCGGGACGGATTATCGCACAGATACGCAGTATTTT.

This clonotype occurred a few times. V gene TRBV13 combines with J gene TRBJ1-2, with 9 bases matching TRBD1. The CDR3 is 16 amino acids. The germline gives CDR1 PRHDT, CDR2 FYEKMQ (reference sequence). V was pared by 5 bases and J by 4 bases, with 11 bases of the junction left unmatched. CDR3 sequence reads: CASSTPRQGVSYGYTF. Here the CDR3 DNA reads TGTGCCAGCAGCACCCCTAGACAGGGGGTCAGCTATGGCTACACCTTC.